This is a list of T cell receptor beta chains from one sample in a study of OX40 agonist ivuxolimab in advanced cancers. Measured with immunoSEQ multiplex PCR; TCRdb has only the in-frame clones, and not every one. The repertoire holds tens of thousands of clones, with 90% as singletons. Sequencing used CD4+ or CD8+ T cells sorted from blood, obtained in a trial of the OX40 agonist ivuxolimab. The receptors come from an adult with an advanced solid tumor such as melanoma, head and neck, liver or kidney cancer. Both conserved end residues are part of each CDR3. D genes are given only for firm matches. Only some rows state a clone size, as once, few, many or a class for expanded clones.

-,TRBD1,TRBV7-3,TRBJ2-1,TGTGCCAGCTCCCCGGACAGGGGCGCCTACAATGAGCAGTTCTTC,CASSPDRGAYNEQFF
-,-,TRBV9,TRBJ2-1,TGTGCCAGCAGCGGAGGACAGACGGGTGAGCAGTTCTTC,CASSGGQTGEQFF
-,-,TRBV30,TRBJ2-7,TGTGCCTGGAGTATGGCGGGGAAGCAGTACTTC,CAWSMAGKQYF
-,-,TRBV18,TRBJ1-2,TGTGCCAGCTCACTCAAGGAGGAAGGGGGCTACACCTTC,CASSLKEEGGYTF
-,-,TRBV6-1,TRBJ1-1,TGTGCCAGCAGTGAATATCTTAGGACATTCCTGAACACTGAAGCTTTCTTT,CASSEYLRTFLNTEAFF
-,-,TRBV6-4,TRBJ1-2,TGTGCCAGCAGTAGCAGTGGGGAAGCTAACTATGGCTACACCTTC,CASSSSGEANYGYTF
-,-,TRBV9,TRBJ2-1,TGTGCCAGCAGCGTAGATCGCGGGGAACAGTTCTTC,CASSVDRGEQFF
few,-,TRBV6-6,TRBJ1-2,TGTGCCAGCAGTGGTCAACGTGGCTATGGCTACACCTTC,CASSGQRGYGYTF
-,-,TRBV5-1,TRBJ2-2,TGCGCCAGCAGCTTCGGGACCGCTGGGGCTGTTGGGGGGGAGCTGTTTTTT,CASSFGTAGAVGGELFF
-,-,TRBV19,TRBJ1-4,TGTGCCAGTAGTATGGGAGGCAGCTATGAAAAACTGTTTTTT,CASSMGGSYEKLFF
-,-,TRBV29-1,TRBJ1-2,TGCAGCGGACGGAGTAACTATGGCTACACCTTC,CSGRSNYGYTF
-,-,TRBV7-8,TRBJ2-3,TGTGCCAGCAGCTTCTCGGGGTGGAGGGCTAGCACAGATACGCAGTATTTT,CASSFSGWRASTDTQYF
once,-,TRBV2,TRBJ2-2,TGTGCCAGCAAGGCGGGACATAACACCGGGGAGCTATTTTTT,CASKAGHNTGELFF
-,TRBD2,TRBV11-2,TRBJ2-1,TGTGCCAGCAGCCGGAATATGGGGGCGGGAGGGGAGCAGTTCTTC,CASSRNMGAGGEQFF
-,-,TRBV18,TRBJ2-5,TGTGCCAGCTCACCACTGGGTGCGGGAGAGACCCAGTACTTC,CASSPLGAGETQYF
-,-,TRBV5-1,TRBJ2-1,TGCGCCAGCAGCTTGCTGGGGAGCTCCTACAATGAGCAGTTCTTC,CASSLLGSSYNEQFF
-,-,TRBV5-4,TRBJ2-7,TGTGCCAGCAGCCCCGAGACAAACTACGAGCAGTACTTC,CASSPETNYEQYF
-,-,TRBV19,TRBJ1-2,TGTGCCAGTAGTACGATCGGGGGACTTGGCGGCTACACCTTC,CASSTIGGLGGYTF
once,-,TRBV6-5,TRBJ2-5,TGTGCCAGCAGTTCCGACCAAGAGACCCAGTACTTC,CASSSDQETQYF
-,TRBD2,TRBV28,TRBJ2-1,TGTGCCAGCAGTCTCCCGGGAGTAGCGGGGAATGAGCAGTTCTTC,CASSLPGVAGNEQFF
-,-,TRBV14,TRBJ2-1,TGTGCCAGCAGCCAACGGCTAGCTCGCGATGAGCAGTTCTTC,CASSQRLARDEQFF
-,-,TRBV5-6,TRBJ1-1,TGTGCCAGCAGCCGGACAGTCACTGAAGCTTTCTTT,CASSRTVTEAFF
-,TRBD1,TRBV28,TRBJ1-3,TGTGCCAGCAGTTTCCCAGGGGGCTCTGGAAACACCATATATTTT,CASSFPGGSGNTIYF
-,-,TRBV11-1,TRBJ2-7,TGTGCCAGCAGCCCGGACTATGGGGAGCAGTACTTC,CASSPDYGEQYF
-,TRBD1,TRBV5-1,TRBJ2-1,TGCGCCAGCAGCTCGACAGGGGTCAATGAGCAGTTCTTC,CASSSTGVNEQFF
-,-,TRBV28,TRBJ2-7,TGTGCCACCTACGCCGAGTACGAGCAGTACTTC,CATYAEYEQYF
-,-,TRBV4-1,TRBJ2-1,TGCGCCAGCAGCCGTGAAGAGAGCTCCTACAATGAGCAGTTCTTC,CASSREESSYNEQFF
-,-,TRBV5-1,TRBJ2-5,TGCGCCAGCAGCGGAGGGGGTAGGGAGACCCAGTACTTC,CASSGGGRETQYF
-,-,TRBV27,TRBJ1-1,TGTGCCAGCAGTTTAGAAGGGAACACTGAAGCTTTCTTT,CASSLEGNTEAFF
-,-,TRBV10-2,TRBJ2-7,TGCGCCAGCAGTGAGGGGCGCGGGACAGACCGGCAGCTTTACTTC,CASSEGRGTDRQLYF
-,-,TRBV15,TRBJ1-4,TGTGCCACCAGCAGAGCAAGGGAGACTAATGAAAAACTGTTTTTT,CATSRARETNEKLFF
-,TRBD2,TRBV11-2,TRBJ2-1,TGTGCCAGCAGCTTAGCAGGACTAGCGGGAGATTTGTACAATGAGCAGTTCTTC,CASSLAGLAGDLYNEQFF
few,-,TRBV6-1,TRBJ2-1,TGTGCCAGCAGTGATCCGCGGGCTACCTCCTACAATGAGCAGTTCTTC,CASSDPRATSYNEQFF
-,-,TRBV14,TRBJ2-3,TGTGCCAGCAGCCAAGAAAGGATCGCCAGGGGTTACGAAGATACGCAGTATTTT,CASSQERIARGYEDTQYF
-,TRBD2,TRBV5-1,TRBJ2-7,TGCGCCAGCAGCTGGGGACTAGCAGATGGAACCTACGAGCAGTACTTC,CASSWGLADGTYEQYF
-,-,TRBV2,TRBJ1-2,TGTGCCAGCAGTGAACGAACGGGCGGCTACACCTTC,CASSERTGGYTF
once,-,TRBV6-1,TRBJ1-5,TGTGCCAGCAGTGAAGAGGGCAGAAATCAGCCCCAGCATTTT,CASSEEGRNQPQHF
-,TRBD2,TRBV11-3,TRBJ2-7,TGTGCCAGCAGCTTAGGCCTAGCGGGAGATTTGGACGAGCAGTACTTC,CASSLGLAGDLDEQYF
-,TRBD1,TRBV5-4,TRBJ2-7,TGTGCCAGCAGCCAGACAGGGTCCTACGAGCAGTACTTC,CASSQTGSYEQYF
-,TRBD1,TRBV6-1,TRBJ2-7,TGTGCCAGCAGTGGATCCGGGACAGTACTCCAGTACTTC,CASSGSGTVLQYF
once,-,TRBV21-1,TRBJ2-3,TGTGCCAGCAGCAAAAGGGACAGGGACGGGGTTAGCGGGAGGGGGACAGATACGCAGTATTTT,CASSKRDRDGVSGRGTDTQYF
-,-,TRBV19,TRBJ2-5,TGTGCCACCCCCCTGAGGCTAGCACCGCCTGATCAGGAGACCCAGTACTTC,CATPLRLAPPDQETQYF
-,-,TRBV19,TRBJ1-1,TGTGCCAGTAGTATAGATGGGGACACTGAAGCTTTCTTT,CASSIDGDTEAFF
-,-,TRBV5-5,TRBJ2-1,TGTGCCAGCAGCTTGACGGGCGACTCTATTTGGGGGCAGTTCTTC,CASSLTGDSIWGQFF
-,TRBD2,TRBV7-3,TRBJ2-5,TGTGCCAGCAGTAGCGGGGGGGCAGAGACCCAGTACTTC,CASSSGGAETQYF
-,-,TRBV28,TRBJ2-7,TGTGCCAGCAGTTTACCGACGGGGAGCTCCTACGAGCAGTACTTC,CASSLPTGSSYEQYF
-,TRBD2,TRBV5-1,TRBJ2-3,TGCGCCAGCAGCTACTCTAGCGGGAACGGAGTCACAGATACGCAGTATTTT,CASSYSSGNGVTDTQYF
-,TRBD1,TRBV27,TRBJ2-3,TGTGCCAGCAGTTTATTTTTACCGACAGGGTATACGCAGTATTTT,CASSLFLPTGYTQYF